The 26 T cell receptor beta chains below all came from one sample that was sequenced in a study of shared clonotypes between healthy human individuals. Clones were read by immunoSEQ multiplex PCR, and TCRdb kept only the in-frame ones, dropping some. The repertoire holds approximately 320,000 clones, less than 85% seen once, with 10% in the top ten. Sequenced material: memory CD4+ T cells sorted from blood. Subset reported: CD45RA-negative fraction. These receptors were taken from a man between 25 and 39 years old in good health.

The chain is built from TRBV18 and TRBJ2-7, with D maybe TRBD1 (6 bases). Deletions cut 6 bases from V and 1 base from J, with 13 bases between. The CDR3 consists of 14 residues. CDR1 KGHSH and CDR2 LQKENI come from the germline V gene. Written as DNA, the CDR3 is TGTGCCAGCTCCGACGCCAGGGGTTCCTACGAGCAGTACTTC. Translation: CASSDARGSYEQYF.

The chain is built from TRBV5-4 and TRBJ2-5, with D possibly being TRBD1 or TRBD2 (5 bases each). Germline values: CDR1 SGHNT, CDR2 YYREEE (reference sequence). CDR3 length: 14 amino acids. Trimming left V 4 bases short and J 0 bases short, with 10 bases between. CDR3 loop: CASSGGRNQETQYF. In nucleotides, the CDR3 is TGTGCCAGCAGCGGGGGACGGAACCAAGAGACCCAGTACTTC.

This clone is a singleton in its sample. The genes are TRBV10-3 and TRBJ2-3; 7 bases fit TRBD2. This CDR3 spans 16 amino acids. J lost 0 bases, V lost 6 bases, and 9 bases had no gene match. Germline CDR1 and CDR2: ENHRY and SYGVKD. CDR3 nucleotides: TGTGCCATCAGGGGCACGGGAGGAACAAGCACAGATACGCAGTATTTT. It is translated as CAIRGTGGTSTDTQYF.

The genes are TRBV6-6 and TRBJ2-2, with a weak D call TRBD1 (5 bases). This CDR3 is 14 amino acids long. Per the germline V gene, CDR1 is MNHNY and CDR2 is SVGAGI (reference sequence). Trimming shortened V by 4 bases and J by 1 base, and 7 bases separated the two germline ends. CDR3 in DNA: TGTGCCAGCAGTTCCGACAGGAACACCGGGGAGCTGTTTTTT. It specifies CASSSDRNTGELFF.

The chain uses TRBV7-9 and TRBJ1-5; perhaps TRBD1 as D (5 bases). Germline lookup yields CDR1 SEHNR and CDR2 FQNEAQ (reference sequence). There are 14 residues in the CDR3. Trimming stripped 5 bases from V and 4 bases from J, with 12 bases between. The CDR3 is CASSPDRQNQPQHF. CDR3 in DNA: TGTGCCAGCAGCCCGGACCGACAGAATCAGCCCCAGCATTTT.

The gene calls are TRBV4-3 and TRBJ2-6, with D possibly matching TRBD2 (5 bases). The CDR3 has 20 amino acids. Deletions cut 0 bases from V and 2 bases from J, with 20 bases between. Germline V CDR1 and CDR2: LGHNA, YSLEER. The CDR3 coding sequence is TGCGCCAGCAGCCAAGACGGCCCCCCAACTAGTTTCACTGGGGCCAACGTCCTGACTTTC. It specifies CASSQDGPPTSFTGANVLTF.

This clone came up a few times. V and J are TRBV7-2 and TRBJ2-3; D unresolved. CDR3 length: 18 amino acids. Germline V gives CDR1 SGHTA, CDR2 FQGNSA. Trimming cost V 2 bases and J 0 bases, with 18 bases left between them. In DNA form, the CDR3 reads TGTGCCAGCAGCTTACGAGTAGTGTCATCAAGGAGCACAGATACGCAGTATTTT. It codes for CASSLRVVSSRSTDTQYF.

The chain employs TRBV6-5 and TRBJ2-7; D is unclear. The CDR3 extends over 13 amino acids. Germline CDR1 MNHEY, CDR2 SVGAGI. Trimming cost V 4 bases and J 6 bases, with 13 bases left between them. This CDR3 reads CASSSPGSLEQYF. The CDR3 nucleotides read TGTGCCAGCAGTTCCCCCGGGTCCCTCGAGCAGTACTTC.

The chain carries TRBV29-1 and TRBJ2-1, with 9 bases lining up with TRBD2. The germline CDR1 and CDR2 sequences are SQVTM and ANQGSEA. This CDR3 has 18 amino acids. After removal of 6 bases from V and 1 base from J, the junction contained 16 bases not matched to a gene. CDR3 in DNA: TGCAGCGTAATGGGGGCTAGCGGGACTTATTCGTCCTACAATGAGCAGTTCTTC. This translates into CSVMGASGTYSSYNEQFF.

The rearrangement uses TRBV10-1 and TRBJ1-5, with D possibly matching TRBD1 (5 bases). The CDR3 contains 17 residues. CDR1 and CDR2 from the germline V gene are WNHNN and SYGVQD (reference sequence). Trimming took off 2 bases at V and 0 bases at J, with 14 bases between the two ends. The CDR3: CASSEGGRTYSNQPQHF. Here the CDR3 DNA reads TGCGCCAGCAGTGAGGGGGGGAGAACCTATAGCAATCAGCCCCAGCATTTT.

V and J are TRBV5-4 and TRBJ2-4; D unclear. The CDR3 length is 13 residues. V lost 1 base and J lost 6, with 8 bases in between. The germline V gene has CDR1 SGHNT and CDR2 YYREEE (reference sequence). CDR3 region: CASSLNSGNIQYF. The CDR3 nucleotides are TGTGCCAGCAGCTTGAATTCCGGAAACATTCAGTACTTC.

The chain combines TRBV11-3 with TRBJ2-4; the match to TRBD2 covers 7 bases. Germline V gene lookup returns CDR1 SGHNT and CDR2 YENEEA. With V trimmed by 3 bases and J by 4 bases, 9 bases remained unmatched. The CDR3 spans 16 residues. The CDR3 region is CASSFGREDGKNIQYF. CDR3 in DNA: TGTGCCAGCAGCTTCGGACGGGAGGATGGAAAAAACATTCAGTACTTC.

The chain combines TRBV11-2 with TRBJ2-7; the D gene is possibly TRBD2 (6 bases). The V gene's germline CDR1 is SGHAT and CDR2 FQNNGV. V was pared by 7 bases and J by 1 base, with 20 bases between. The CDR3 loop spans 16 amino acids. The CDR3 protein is CASIPYPGLQSYEQYF. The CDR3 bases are TGTGCCAGCATTCCCTACCCGGGACTGCAGTCCTACGAGCAGTACTTC.

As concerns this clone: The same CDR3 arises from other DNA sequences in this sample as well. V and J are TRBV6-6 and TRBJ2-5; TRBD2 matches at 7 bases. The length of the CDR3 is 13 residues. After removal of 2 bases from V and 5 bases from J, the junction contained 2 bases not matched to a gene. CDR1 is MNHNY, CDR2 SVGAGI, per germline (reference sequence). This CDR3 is CASSYGGGETQYF. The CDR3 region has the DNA TGTGCCAGCAGTTACGGGGGGGGTGAGACCCAGTACTTC.

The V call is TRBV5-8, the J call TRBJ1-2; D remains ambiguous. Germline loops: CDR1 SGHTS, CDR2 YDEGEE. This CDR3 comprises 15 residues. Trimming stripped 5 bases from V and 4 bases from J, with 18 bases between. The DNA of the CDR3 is TGTGCCAGCAGATCCCGGCAGGAGGGCGCCTATGGCTACACCTTC. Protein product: CASRSRQEGAYGYTF.

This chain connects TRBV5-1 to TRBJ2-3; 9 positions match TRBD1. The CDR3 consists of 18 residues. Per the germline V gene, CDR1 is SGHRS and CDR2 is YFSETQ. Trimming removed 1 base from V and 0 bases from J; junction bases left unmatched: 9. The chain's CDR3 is CASSLQPGQGLSTDTQYF. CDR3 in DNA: TGCGCCAGCAGCTTGCAACCGGGACAGGGACTTAGCACAGATACGCAGTATTTT.

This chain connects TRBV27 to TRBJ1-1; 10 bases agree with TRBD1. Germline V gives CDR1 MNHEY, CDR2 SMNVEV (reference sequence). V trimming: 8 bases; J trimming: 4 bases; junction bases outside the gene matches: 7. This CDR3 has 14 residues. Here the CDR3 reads CASLGQGSGTEAFF. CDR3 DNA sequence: TGTGCCAGCTTGGGACAGGGGTCCGGCACTGAAGCTTTCTTT.

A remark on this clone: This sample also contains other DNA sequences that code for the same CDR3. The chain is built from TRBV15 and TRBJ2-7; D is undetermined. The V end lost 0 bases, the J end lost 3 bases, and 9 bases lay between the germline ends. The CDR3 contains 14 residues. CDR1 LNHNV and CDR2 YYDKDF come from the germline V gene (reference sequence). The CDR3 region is CATSREGGRYEQYF. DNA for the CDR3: TGTGCCACCAGCAGAGAGGGCGGACGCTACGAGCAGTACTTC.

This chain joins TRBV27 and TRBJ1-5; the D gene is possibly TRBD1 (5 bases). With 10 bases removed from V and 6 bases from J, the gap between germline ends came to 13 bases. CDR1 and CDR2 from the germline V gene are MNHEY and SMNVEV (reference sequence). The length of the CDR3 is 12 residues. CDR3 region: CATGGVGQPQHF. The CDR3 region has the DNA TGTGCCACCGGGGGGGTTGGTCAGCCCCAGCATTTT.

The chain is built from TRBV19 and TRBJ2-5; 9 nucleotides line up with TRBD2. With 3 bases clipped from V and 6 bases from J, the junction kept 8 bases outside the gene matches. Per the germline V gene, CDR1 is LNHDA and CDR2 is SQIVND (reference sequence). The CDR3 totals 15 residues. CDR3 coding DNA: TGTGCCAGTAGTATGAACGCGGGAGGGGGAAAGACCCAGTACTTC. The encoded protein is CASSMNAGGGKTQYF.

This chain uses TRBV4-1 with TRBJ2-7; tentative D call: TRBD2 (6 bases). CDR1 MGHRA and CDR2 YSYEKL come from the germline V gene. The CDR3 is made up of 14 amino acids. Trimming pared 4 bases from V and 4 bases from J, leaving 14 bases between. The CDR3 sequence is CASSLRQGGYEQYF. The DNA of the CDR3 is TGCGCCAGCAGCCTACGTCAGGGAGGATACGAGCAGTACTTC.

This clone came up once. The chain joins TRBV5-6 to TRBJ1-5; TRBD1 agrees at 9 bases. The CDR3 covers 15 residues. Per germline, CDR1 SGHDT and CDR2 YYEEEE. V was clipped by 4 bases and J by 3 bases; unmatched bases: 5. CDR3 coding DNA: TGTGCCAGCAGCCTCTGGGACAGGGTCAATCAGCCCCAGCATTTT. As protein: CASSLWDRVNQPQHF.

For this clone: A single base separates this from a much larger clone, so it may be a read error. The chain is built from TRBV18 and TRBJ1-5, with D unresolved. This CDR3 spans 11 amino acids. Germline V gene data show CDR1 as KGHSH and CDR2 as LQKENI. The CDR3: CASSPGQPQRF. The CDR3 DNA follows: TGTGCCAGCTCACCAGGTCAGCCCCAGCGTTTT.

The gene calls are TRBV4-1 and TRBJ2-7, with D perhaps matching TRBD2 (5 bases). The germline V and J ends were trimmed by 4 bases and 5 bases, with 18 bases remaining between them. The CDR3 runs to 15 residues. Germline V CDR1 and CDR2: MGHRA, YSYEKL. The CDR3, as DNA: TGCGCCAGCAGCCTTACCCTAGCTGCGCCTAACGAGCAGTACTTC. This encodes CASSLTLAAPNEQYF.

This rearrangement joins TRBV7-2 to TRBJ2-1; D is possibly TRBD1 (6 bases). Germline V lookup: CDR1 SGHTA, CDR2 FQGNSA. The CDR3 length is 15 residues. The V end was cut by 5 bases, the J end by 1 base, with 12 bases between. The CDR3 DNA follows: TGTGCCAGCAGCATCACAGGGTTTTCCTACAATGAGCAGTTCTTC. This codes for CASSITGFSYNEQFF.

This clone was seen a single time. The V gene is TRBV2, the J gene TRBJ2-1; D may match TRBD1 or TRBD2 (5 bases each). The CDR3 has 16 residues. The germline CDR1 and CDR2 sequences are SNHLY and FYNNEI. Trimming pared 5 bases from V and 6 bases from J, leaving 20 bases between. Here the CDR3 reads CASSQRGRLALNEQFF. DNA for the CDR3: TGTGCCAGCAGTCAGAGGGGCAGGCTGGCCCTCAATGAGCAGTTCTTC.